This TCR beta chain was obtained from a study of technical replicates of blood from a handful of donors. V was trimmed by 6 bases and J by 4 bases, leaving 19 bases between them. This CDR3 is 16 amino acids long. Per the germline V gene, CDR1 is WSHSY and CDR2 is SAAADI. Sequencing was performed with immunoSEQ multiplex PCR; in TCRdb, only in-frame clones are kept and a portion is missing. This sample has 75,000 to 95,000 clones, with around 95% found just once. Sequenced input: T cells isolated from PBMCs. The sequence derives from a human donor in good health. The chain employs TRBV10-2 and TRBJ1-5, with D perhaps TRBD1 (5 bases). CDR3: CASSYSAGGPNQPQHF. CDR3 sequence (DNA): TGCGCCAGCAGCTATTCGGCCGGGGGACCAAATCAGCCCCAGCATTTT.